This T cell receptor (beta chain) was found in a study of blood T cell repertoires in COVID-19. As for the study in general: Acute and convalescent COVID-19 samples came from the United States, Italy and Spain. Sources were T cells, B-cell-depleted T cells, or PBMCs; the material itself was cDNA or gDNA.

V was shortened by 4 bases and J by 2 bases, with 11 bases between the two germline ends. CDR1 and CDR2 (germline): MNHNY, SVGAGI (reference sequence). The CDR3 has 14 residues. Sequencing was performed with immunoSEQ multiplex PCR; in TCRdb, only in-frame clones are kept and a portion is missing. The profile shows some 130,000 clones, almost 85% of them singletons. The sequencing input was peripheral blood. This chain links TRBV6-6 with TRBJ2-5; D remains unclear. This clonotype was obtained from a man aged 60-69 years with acute or convalescent COVID-19. CDR3 sequence (DNA): TGTGCCAGCAGTTTTCCGGGTTCTCAAGAGACCCAGTACTTC. Residues: CASSFPGSQETQYF.